The source of this TCR beta chain is a study of blood T cell repertoires in COVID-19. How the authors handled the data: Researchers report that nucleated cell counts were estimated from reference gene primer amplification. Assay used: immunoSEQ multiplex PCR; TCRdb lists only in-frame clones, some missing. The V and J calls and clone size come from that table; D and trimming were worked out from the DNA. The sample shows 160,000 or so clones, 80% to 90% of them seen only once. Trimming cost V 3 bases and J 0 bases, with 9 bases left between them. This CDR3 spans 14 amino acids. Germline loops: CDR1 DFQATT, CDR2 SNEGSKA (reference sequence).

The chain carries TRBV20-1 and TRBJ1-3, with a possible D match to TRBD1 (5 bases). The clonotype was recovered from a woman aged 40 to 49 with acute or convalescent COVID-19. What was sequenced was peripheral blood. The CDR3 bases are TGCAGTGCTAGTCCCGGGGGCTCTGGAAACACCATATATTTT. Its protein is CSASPGGSGNTIYF.